The entry below gives a single TCR beta chain sequence along with its context. Its antigen is unidentified. Germline V gene data show CDR1 as SGHTA and CDR2 as FQGNSA. Trimming left V 4 bases short and J 5 bases short, with 17 bases between. The CDR3 sequence is 15 residues long. This entry belongs to a study of CD8 T cells in Susac syndrome. Study results and limitations: As the study acknowledged, the number of individuals in its TCR sequencing and HLA analysis was relatively small.

The authors reverse transcribed about 0.45 to 1 ug RNA with random hexamers. TCRdb redid the calling of the immunoSEQ multiplex PCR reads with MiXCR, one entry per CDR3 protein. Of around 200,000 distinct CDR3 sequences in the sample, approximately 95% are singletons; the top ten hold approximately 0.09%. TEMRA cells were enriched by FACS, while CD8+ and CD4+ T cells were obtained through a negative isolation that was performed magnetically. This rearrangement joins TRBV7-2 to TRBJ1-1; tentatively, D is TRBD1 (6 bases). The sequence came from a human donor with multiple sclerosis. The specimen sequenced was CD4+ T cells from PBMCs. CDR3 residues: CASSSQGLGWTEAFF. The CDR3 nucleotides are TGTGCCAGCAGCTCACAGGGTCTTGGGTGGACTGAAGCTTTCTTT.